At least ten counts were recorded for the clone carrying this T cell receptor (beta chain). Its specificity is not known. Ophthalmopathy cases scored 3 or more on the Clinical Activity Score and 4 or more on NOSPECS grade, with duration below 3 months. Uncontrolled infection, other autoimmune disease, pregnancy or lactation excluded patients. The data were obtained in a study of T cells in Graves' hyperthyroidism and ophthalmopathy. General study findings and limits: Model output signaled ophthalmopathy a median roughly six months ahead of onset.

Amplified TCR beta CDR3 regions derived from RNA transcripts. Using the HTBI primer set, a first-round RT-PCR was run on the TCR CDR3. TCRdb called the multiplex PCR reads again in MiXCR, with one record for every CDR3 protein. The sample yields 390,000 or so distinct CDR3 sequences, approximately 15% seen once. Sequenced: blood. The receptor was derived from a man younger than 35 with Graves' ophthalmopathy.

Here the CDR3 reads CASSDSSLVGGYTF. CDR3 sequence (DNA): TGCGCCAGCAGTGACAGTTCTCTGGTTGGAGGCTACACCTTC. The J gene is TRBJ1-2, the V gene TRBV10-2; no definite D call. V lost 3 bases to trimming and J lost 8 bases, with 16 bases between them. This CDR3 is 14 amino acids long. Germline V gene lookup returns CDR1 WSHSY and CDR2 SAAADI.